These 28 T cell receptor beta chains were sequenced from one sample in a study of blood T cells in healthy people across ages. PCR was performed a second time for about 6 to 12 cycles using a sample-barcoded 5' primer and a J-beta primer mix. Each CDR3 protein is one row after TCRdb ran MiXCR on the 5' RACE reads. The sample has roughly 1.5 million distinct CDR3 sequences; less than 45% are singletons. The sequenced sample consisted of blood. Source of these receptors: a woman aged 18-29 years in good health.

Note on this clonotype: At one end, the junction sequence differs from germline, possibly due to a read error. CDR3 in DNA: TGCAGTGCTGTACCGGGACTAGCTCCTCGGGATATGCAGTATTTT. It yields the protein CSAVPGLAPRDMQYF. V and J are TRBV20-1 and TRBJ2-3; TRBD2 aligns across 9 bases. Germline V gene data show CDR1 as DFQATT and CDR2 as SNEGSKA (reference sequence). The CDR3 covers 15 residues.

This chain joins TRBV27 and TRBJ2-7, with D maybe TRBD2 (6 bases). From germline, CDR1 is MNHEY and CDR2 SMNVEV (reference sequence). The length of the CDR3 is 13 residues. V dropped 10 bases and J dropped 0 bases, with 13 bases sitting between them. This chain's CDR3 is CATGGAGSYEQYF. The CDR3 region has the DNA TGTGCCACCGGAGGGGCAGGCTCCTACGAGCAGTACTTC.

This clonotype was seen a few times. The rearrangement joins TRBV9 to TRBJ2-4, with 9 bases matching TRBD2. Germline V gene data show CDR1 as SGDLS and CDR2 as YYNGEE. CDR3 length: 19 amino acids. Losses at the gene ends were 0 bases for V and 0 bases for J; bases not matched to a gene: 10. The CDR3 DNA is TGTGCCAGCAGCGTAGGGGCGGGAGGGCCATTGATAGCCAAAAACATTCAGTACTTC. Translation: CASSVGAGGPLIAKNIQYF.

A note on this clonotype: The germline gene is not matched at one end of the junction; a read error may be the cause. This sequence joins TRBV5-5 and TRBJ1-5; 9 bases are a match to TRBD1. The CDR3 runs to 16 residues. CDR1 SGHKS and CDR2 YYEKEE come from the germline V gene (reference sequence). CDR3 residues: CAGSLATGQGNQPQHF. CDR3 sequence (DNA): TGTGCCGGCAGCTTGGCCACGGGACAGGGAAATCAGCCCCAGCATTTT.

There are a few counts of this clonotype. V and J are TRBV6-6 and TRBJ1-5; D remains ambiguous. Between the trimmed V and J ends, which lost 4 bases and 4 bases, there was a span of 8 bases. The CDR3 totals 13 residues. The germline V gene has CDR1 MNHNY and CDR2 SVGAGI (reference sequence). The CDR3 sequence: CASSSKENQPQHF. For the CDR3, the DNA is TGTGCCAGCAGTTCGAAAGAAAATCAGCCCCAGCATTTT.

This rearrangement joins TRBV10-3 to TRBJ1-1, with no clear D. Trimming removed 5 bases from V and 2 bases from J, with 6 bases in between. CDR3 size: 12 residues. Germline V gene sequence: CDR1 ENHRY, CDR2 SYGVKD. CDR3 in DNA: TGTGCCATCAGTCAGCTCAACACTGAAGCTTTCTTT. Residues: CAISQLNTEAFF.

V and J are TRBV6-2 or TRBV6-3 and TRBJ2-2; D may be TRBD1 (6 bases). This CDR3 comprises 13 residues. The V and J ends lost 6 bases and 7 bases respectively, with 12 bases between them. Looked up from germline, CDR1 is MNHEY and CDR2 is SVGEGT. The CDR3 is CASSPGQSGELFF. In nucleotides, the CDR3 is TGTGCCAGCAGCCCCGGACAGAGCGGGGAGCTGTTTTTT.

The chain joins TRBV6-1 to TRBJ2-1; tentatively, D is TRBD2 (5 bases). With the DNA end fitting TRBJ2-7 better, the J assignment may be wrong. The CDR3 totals 15 residues. Germline CDR1 is MNHNS and CDR2 is SASEGT. The CDR3 DNA sequence: TGTGCCAGCAATCCTCACAGACCAGACTACAATGAGCAGTACTTC. The encoded protein is CASNPHRPDYNEQYF.

The chain employs TRBV28 and TRBJ2-1; D is tentatively TRBD1 or TRBD2 (7 bases each). CDR3 size: 13 residues. The germline CDR1 and CDR2 sequences are MDHEN and SYDVKM. V was trimmed by 9 bases and J by 10 bases, leaving 19 bases between them. The CDR3 loop reads CASTGEGRYEQFF. CDR3 DNA sequence: TGTGCCAGTACAGGGGAGGGTCGCTACGAGCAGTTCTTC.

This clonotype has just a few counts. The CDR3: CSASLLPGGPLTTQYF. The CDR3 region has the DNA TGCAGTGCTAGTTTATTACCGGGAGGGCCCCTGACTACGCAGTATTTT. The V call is TRBV20-1, the J call TRBJ2-3; 8 bases are a match to TRBD2. Germline lookup yields CDR1 DFQATT and CDR2 SNEGSKA (reference sequence). The CDR3 is made up of 16 amino acids. V gave up 3 bases and J gave up 8 bases; unmatched junction bases: 16.

This chain connects TRBV11-2 to TRBJ1-2, with D hard to call. V lost 3 bases and J lost 0, with 14 bases in between. This CDR3 is 16 amino acids long. From germline, CDR1 is SGHAT and CDR2 FQNNGV. This CDR3 is CASSFLTLGANYGYTF. As DNA, the CDR3 is TGTGCCAGCAGCTTCCTAACTCTTGGAGCTAACTATGGCTACACCTTC.

The chain employs TRBV27 and TRBJ2-7; D is undetermined. This CDR3 spans 15 amino acids. CDR1 is MNHEY and CDR2 is SMNVEV in the germline V gene (reference sequence). Trimming removed 2 bases from V and 4 bases from J, with 15 bases in between. The CDR3 nucleotides read TGTGCCAGCAGTTTAGGGCAATTGGGCCTATACGAGCAGTACTTC. Residues: CASSLGQLGLYEQYF.

This sequence joins TRBV7-9 and TRBJ1-5, with D tentatively TRBD1 (5 bases). CDR1 is SEHNR and CDR2 is FQNEAQ in the germline V gene (reference sequence). The CDR3 is 14 amino acids. V was pared by 6 bases and J by 3 bases, with 12 bases between. CDR3 residues: CASRSKGPNQPQHF. CDR3 DNA: TGTGCCAGCAGGTCGAAGGGGCCCAATCAGCCCCAGCATTTT.

The CDR3 protein is CSGGDRGYTF. The CDR3 coding sequence is TGCAGCGGCGGGGACAGAGGCTACACCTTC. This rearrangement joins TRBV29-1 to TRBJ1-2; 7 positions match TRBD1. The CDR3 is 10 residues long. The germline CDR1 and CDR2 sequences are SQVTM and ANQGSEA. Trimming at V came to 7 bases and at J to 8 bases, leaving 4 bases not matched to a gene.

V and J are TRBV20-1 and TRBJ1-6; D gene uncertain. The CDR3 consists of 15 residues. Trimming took 3 bases from V and 0 from J, leaving 9 bases between them. In germline, CDR1 is DFQATT, CDR2 SNEGSKA (reference sequence). The CDR3 region is CSASGRTSYNSPLHF. The CDR3 DNA reads TGCAGTGCTAGTGGCAGAACCTCCTATAATTCACCCCTCCACTTT.

This clonotype was picked up a small number of times. Written as DNA, the CDR3 is TGCGCCAGCAGCCAAGATGGGACTAGGAAATACGAGCAGTACTTC. As protein: CASSQDGTRKYEQYF. The rearrangement joins TRBV4-1 to TRBJ2-7, with TRBD2 matching over 8 bases. This CDR3 contains 15 residues. From germline, CDR1 is MGHRA and CDR2 YSYEKL. J lost 4 bases, V lost 0 bases, and 5 bases had no gene match.

The CDR3 sequence is CASKMGRTAYGYTF. As DNA, the CDR3 is TGTGCCAGCAAAATGGGGCGGACGGCCTATGGCTACACCTTC. The genes are TRBV6-5 and TRBJ1-2; perhaps TRBD1 as D (5 bases). This CDR3 spans 14 amino acids. Between the trimmed V and J ends, which lost 7 bases and 4 bases, there was a span of 16 bases. Germline V gene sequence: CDR1 MNHEY, CDR2 SVGAGI.

The chain has TRBV5-1 and TRBJ1-1, with D possibly being TRBD1 (5 bases). The germline V gene has CDR1 SGHRS and CDR2 YFSETQ. The CDR3 is 18 residues long. V dropped 4 bases and J dropped 0 bases, with 22 bases sitting between them. The CDR3 bases are TGCGCCAGCAGCACTGCTCGAACGGGGACGATAATGAACACTGAAGCTTTCTTT. Its protein product is CASSTARTGTIMNTEAFF.

The V call is TRBV7-2, the J call TRBJ2-1, with D unclear. Between the trimmed V and J ends, which lost 5 bases and 11 bases, there was a span of 22 bases. CDR3 length: 15 residues. Germline CDR1 and CDR2: SGHTA and FQGNSA. For the CDR3, the DNA is TGTGCCAGCAGCCTCGGGTCCCTTACTACAATGAAGCAGTTCTTC. Protein product: CASSLGSLTTMKQFF.

The genes are TRBV20-1 and TRBJ2-3; 10 positions agree with TRBD2. CDR3 length: 14 amino acids. V dropped 8 bases and J dropped 3; count of bases not matched to a gene: 8. CDR1 is DFQATT and CDR2 is SNEGSKA in the germline V gene (reference sequence). Here the CDR3 DNA reads TGCAGTACTGGGAGCGGGGGGGCGACAGATACGCAGTATTTT. It specifies CSTGSGGATDTQYF.

This clonotype has just a few counts. The DNA of the CDR3 is TGCAGTGCCCGGGGGGATGGCTACACCTTC. It translates to CSARGDGYTF. V gene TRBV20-1 combines with J gene TRBJ1-2; possible D gene TRBD1, 5 bases. V was cut by 6 bases and J by 6 bases, with 8 bases left in between. Germline-derived CDR1 and CDR2 are DFQATT and SNEGSKA (reference sequence). There are 10 residues in the CDR3.

V is TRBV27 and J is TRBJ1-6; unclear D gene. From germline, CDR1 is MNHEY and CDR2 SMNVEV (reference sequence). The ends were cut back, 0 bases at V and 3 bases at J, with 6 bases in the middle. The CDR3 has 15 residues. CDR3 amino acids: CASSLSGFYNSPLHF. CDR3 bases: TGTGCCAGCAGTTTATCGGGGTTCTATAATTCACCCCTCCACTTT.

The chain combines TRBV6-5 with TRBJ1-1, with a weak D call TRBD1 (5 bases). The germline V gene encodes CDR1 MNHEY and CDR2 SVGAGI. The ends were cut back, 8 bases at V and 0 bases at J, with 10 bases in the middle. The CDR3 is made up of 13 amino acids. The CDR3 protein is CASWDVLNTEAFF. CDR3 DNA: TGTGCCAGCTGGGACGTCTTGAACACTGAAGCTTTCTTT.

The CDR3, as DNA: TGTGCCAGCAGCTTGGTTCGGTCCTACAATGAGCAGTTCTTC. This translates into CASSLVRSYNEQFF. V usage is TRBV5-6 and J usage is TRBJ2-1; D remains unclear. The CDR3 is made up of 14 amino acids. CDR1 SGHDT and CDR2 YYEEEE come from the germline V gene. V was pared by 0 bases and J by 1 base, with 5 bases between.

This clonotype was observed a few times. The CDR3 protein is CASSEAGRGDDYGYTF. CDR3 nucleotide sequence: TGTGCCAGCAGTGAAGCGGGACGAGGTGACGACTATGGCTACACCTTC. The V call is TRBV12-3 or TRBV12-4, the J call TRBJ1-2; D might be TRBD1 (5 bases). V was shortened by 5 bases and J by 3 bases, with 19 bases between the two germline ends. The CDR3 covers 16 residues.

This clonotype was counted a few times. This rearrangement joins TRBV29-1 to TRBJ1-2; TRBD1 might be the D (5 bases). This CDR3 contains 9 residues. Germline loops: CDR1 SQVTM, CDR2 ANQGSEA. The V gene lost 3 bases and the J gene lost 13 bases, with 9 bases spanning the gap. The CDR3 DNA sequence: TGCAGCGTTGAGGGGACGTTCACCTTC. It codes for CSVEGTFTF.

This clonotype was picked up a small number of times. This sequence joins TRBV9 and TRBJ2-3, with no clear D. The CDR3 extends over 11 amino acids. The germline V and J ends were trimmed by 6 bases and 10 bases, with 12 bases remaining between them. Germline V CDR1 and CDR2: SGDLS, YYNGEE. The CDR3 DNA sequence: TGTGCCAGCACCAAGGGTGGTCCGCAGTATTTT. Its translation: CASTKGGPQYF. Complete variable domain (other parts from reference TRBV9 and TRBJ2-3): DSGVTQTPKHLITATGQRVTLRCSPRSGDLSVYWYQQSLDQGLQFLIQYYNGEERAKGNILERFSAQQFPDLHSELNLSSLELGDSALYFCASTKGGPQYFGPGTRLTVL.

This chain joins TRBV10-3 and TRBJ2-7; the match to TRBD2 covers 9 bases. V trimming: 3 bases; J trimming: 2 bases; junction bases outside the gene matches: 5. CDR1 is ENHRY, CDR2 SYGVKD, per germline. The CDR3 covers 15 residues. CDR3 loop: CAISDARLAAYEQYF. In nucleotides, the CDR3 is TGTGCCATCAGTGATGCCCGACTAGCGGCCTACGAGCAGTACTTC.